This T cell receptor (beta chain) was captured in a study of spatial heterogeneity in lung cancer. Study-level results: Expanded tumor TCRs that were ubiquitous appeared in blood more at resection than follow-up.

The time point denotes: sample taken at primary tumor resection. Samples came from approximately 65 TRACERx patients with untreated early-stage lung cancer. This clonotype appeared a few times. Its target is not known. A single record per CDR3 protein comes from TCRdb applying MiXCR to the 5' RACE reads. The data show around 89,000 distinct CDR3 sequences, with around 12% seen just once and just over 40% held by the top ten. V was clipped by 2 bases and J by 1 base, with 10 bases between them. In germline, CDR1 is SGHTA, CDR2 FQGNSA. There are 15 residues in the CDR3. The receptor's source is a male donor with early-stage non-small cell lung cancer. The chain uses TRBV7-2 and TRBJ2-3, with no clear D. The sequencing here drew on PBMCs, taken at surgery. CDR3 DNA: TGTGCCAGCAGCTTAAGTCAGGCCCGCACAGATACGCAGTATTTT. Encoded protein: CASSLSQARTDTQYF.